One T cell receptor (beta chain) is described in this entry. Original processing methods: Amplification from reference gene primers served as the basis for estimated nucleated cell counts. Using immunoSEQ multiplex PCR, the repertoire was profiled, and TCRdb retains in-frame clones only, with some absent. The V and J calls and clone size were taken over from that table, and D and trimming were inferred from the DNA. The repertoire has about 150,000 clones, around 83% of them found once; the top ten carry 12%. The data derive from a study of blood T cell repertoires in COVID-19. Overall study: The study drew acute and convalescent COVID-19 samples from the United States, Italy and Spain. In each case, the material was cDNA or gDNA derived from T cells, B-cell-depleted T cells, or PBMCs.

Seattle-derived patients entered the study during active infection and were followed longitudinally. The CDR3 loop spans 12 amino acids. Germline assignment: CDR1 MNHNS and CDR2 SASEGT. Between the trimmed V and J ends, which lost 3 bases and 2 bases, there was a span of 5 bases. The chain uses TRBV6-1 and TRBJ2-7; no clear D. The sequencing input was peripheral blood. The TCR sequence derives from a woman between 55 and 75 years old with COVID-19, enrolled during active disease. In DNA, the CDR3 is TGTGCCAGCAGTGAGTGGCCCTACGAGCAGTACGTC. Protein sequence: CASSEWPYEQYV.